This record covers a single T cell receptor (beta chain). The antigen is unknown. The sample comes from a study of T cells expressing NK-cell markers. Overall study: Sorted CD3+CD56+NKG2C+, CD3+CD56+NKG2C- and CD3+CD56-NKG2C+ T-cell subsets were beta-chain profiled. Study findings and constraints: As a fraction of CD8+ T cells, dominant NKG2C+ clonotypes reached roughly 1.0-7.5% in more than five donors. The study found these clonotypes also leading the CD3+CD56-NKG2C+ fraction in a few donors.

Following a re-call of the 5' RACE reads, TCRdb has one entry per CDR3 protein and lacks DNA. This sample contains hundreds of thousands of distinct CDR3 sequences. Germline CDR1 MDHEN, CDR2 SYDVKM. The CDR3 sequence is 16 residues long. Sequencing was performed on blood T cells: a sorted CD56 or NKG2C T cell subset, CD4+ or CD8+ T cells, or bulk PBMC T cells (not recorded which). The sequence came from a man aged 18-30 years in good health. The chain carries TRBV28 and TRBJ2-1; there is no DNA to check the TCRdb D call of TRBD2. CDR3 sequence: CASSSPASVAYNEQFF. The complete variable domain, with remaining parts taken from reference TRBV28 and TRBJ2-1, reads DVKVTQSSRYLVKRTGEKVFLECVQDMDHENMFWYRQDPGLGLRLIYFSYDVKMKEKGDIPEGYSVSREKKERFSLILESASTNQTSMYLCASSSPASVAYNEQFFGPGTRLTVL.